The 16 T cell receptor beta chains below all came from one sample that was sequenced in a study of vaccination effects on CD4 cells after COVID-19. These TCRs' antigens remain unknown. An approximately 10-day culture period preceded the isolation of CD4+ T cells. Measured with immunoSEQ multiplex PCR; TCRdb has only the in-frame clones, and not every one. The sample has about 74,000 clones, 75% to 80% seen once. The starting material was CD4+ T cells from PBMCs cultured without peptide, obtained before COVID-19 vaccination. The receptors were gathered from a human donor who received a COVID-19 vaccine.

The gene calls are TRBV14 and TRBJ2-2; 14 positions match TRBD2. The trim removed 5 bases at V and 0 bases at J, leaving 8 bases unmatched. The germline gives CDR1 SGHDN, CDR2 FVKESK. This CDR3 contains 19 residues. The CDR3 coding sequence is TGTGCCAGCAGCAACCCAGGACTAGCGGGGGGCTCGAACACCGGGGAGCTGTTTTTT. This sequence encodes CASSNPGLAGGSNTGELFF.

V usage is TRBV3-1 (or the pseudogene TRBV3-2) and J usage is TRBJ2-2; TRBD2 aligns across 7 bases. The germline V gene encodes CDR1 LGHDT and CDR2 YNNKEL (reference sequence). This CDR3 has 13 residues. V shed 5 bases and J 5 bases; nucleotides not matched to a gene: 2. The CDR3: CASSWGGTGELFF. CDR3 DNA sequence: TGTGCCAGCAGCTGGGGGGGGACCGGGGAGCTGTTTTTT.

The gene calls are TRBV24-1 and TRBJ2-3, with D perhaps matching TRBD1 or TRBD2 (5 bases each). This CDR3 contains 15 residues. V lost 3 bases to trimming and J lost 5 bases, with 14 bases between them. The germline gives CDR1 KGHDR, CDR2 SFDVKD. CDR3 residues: CATSDPRGAGDTQYF. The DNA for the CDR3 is TGTGCCACCAGTGATCCGAGGGGTGCAGGAGATACGCAGTATTTT.

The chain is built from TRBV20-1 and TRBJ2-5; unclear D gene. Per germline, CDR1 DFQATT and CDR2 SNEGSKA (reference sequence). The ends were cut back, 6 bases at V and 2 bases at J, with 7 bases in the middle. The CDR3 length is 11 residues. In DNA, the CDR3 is TGCAGTGCAAATATACAAGAGACCCAGTACTTC. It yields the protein CSANIQETQYF.

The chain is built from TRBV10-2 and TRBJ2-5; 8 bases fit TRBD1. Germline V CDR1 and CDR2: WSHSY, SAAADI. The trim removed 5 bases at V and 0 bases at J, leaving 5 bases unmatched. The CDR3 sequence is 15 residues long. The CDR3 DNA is TGCGCCAGCAGTCCACGGGACAGGCACCAAGAGACCCAGTACTTC. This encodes CASSPRDRHQETQYF.

CDR3 DNA: TGTGCCAGCAGCGTAGCCCTCCATAGCGGGGGGGCGGGAGAGACCCAGTACTTC. This encodes CASSVALHSGGAGETQYF. This chain uses TRBV9 with TRBJ2-5, with 11 bases lining up with TRBD2. The length of the CDR3 is 18 residues. The V gene's germline CDR1 is SGDLS and CDR2 YYNGEE. Trimming removed 0 bases from V and 4 bases from J; junction bases left unmatched: 11.

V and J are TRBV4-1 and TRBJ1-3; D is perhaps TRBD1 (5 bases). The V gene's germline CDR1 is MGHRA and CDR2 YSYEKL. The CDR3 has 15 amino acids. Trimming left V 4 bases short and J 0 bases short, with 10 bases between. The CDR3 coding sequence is TGCGCCAGCAGCCGCGCAGGGAGCTCTGGAAACACCATATATTTT. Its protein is CASSRAGSSGNTIYF.

CDR3 amino acids: CASSPRLTYQETQYF. Here the CDR3 DNA reads TGTGCCAGCAGCCCCCGCTTGACTTACCAAGAGACCCAGTACTTC. This chain connects TRBV27 to TRBJ2-5; D is unclear. V lost 6 bases and J 0 bases, leaving 14 bases between the germline ends. The CDR3 covers 15 residues. Looked up from germline, CDR1 is MNHEY and CDR2 is SMNVEV (reference sequence).

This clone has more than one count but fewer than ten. CDR3 nucleotide sequence: TGTGCCAGCAGTCAGACCCTTTCCTACGAGCAGTACGTC. Translated: CASSQTLSYEQYV. V is TRBV2 and J is TRBJ2-7; D is unclear. The V gene's germline CDR1 is SNHLY and CDR2 FYNNEI. V lost 5 bases and J 1 base, leaving 9 bases between the germline ends. CDR3 length equals 13 residues.

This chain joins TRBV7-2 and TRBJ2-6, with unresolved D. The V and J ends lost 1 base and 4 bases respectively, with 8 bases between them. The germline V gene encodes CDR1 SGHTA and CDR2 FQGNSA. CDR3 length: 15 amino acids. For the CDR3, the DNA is TGTGCCAGCAGCTTAGGGGGAAGAGGGGCCAACGTCCTGACTTTC. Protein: CASSLGGRGANVLTF.

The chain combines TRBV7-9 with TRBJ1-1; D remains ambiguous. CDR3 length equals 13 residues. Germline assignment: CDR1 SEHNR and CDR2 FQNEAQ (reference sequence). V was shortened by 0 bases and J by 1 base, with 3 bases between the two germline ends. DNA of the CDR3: TGTGCCAGCAGCTTAGCGAGGAACACTGAAGCTTTCTTT. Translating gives CASSLARNTEAFF.

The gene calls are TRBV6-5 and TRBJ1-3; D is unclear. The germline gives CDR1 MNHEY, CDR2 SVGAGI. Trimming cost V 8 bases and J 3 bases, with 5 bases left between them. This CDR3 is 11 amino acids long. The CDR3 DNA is TGTGCCAGCGGTATTGGAAACACCATATATTTT. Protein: CASGIGNTIYF.

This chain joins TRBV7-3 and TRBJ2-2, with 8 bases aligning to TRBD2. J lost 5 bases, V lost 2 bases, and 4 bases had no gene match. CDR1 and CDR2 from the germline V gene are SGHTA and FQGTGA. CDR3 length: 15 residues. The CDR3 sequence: CASSLSPGGTGELFF. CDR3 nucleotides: TGTGCCAGCAGCTTATCCCCGGGGGGGACCGGGGAGCTGTTTTTT.

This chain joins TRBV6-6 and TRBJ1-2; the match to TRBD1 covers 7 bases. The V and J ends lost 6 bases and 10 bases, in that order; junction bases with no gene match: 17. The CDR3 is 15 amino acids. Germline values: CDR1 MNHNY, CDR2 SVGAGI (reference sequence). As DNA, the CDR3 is TGTGCCAGCAGGGTACCGCGAGACAGGGAGGCTGCCTACACCTTC. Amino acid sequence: CASRVPRDREAAYTF.

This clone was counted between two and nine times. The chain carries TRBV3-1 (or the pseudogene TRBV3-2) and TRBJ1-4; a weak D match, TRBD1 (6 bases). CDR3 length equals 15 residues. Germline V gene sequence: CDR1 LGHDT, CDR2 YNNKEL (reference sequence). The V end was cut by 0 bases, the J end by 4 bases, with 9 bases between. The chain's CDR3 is CASSQEGADNEKLFF. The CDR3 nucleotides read TGTGCCAGCAGCCAAGAGGGGGCTGATAATGAAAAACTGTTTTTT.

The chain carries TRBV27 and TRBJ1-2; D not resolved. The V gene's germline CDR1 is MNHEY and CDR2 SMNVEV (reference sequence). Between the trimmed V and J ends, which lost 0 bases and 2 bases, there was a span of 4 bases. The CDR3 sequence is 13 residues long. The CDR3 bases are TGTGCCAGCAGTTTATCGTGGAACTATGGCTACACCTTC. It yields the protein CASSLSWNYGYTF.